The T cell receptor beta chain described here comes from a study of shared clonotypes between healthy human individuals. Assay execution proceeded at the deep level. The method was immunoSEQ multiplex PCR; TCRdb's version includes in-frame clones alone and lacks a portion of them. This sample has about 2.1 million clones, with approximately 92% found just once. Naive-designated CD8 cells lacked CD45RO, were positively enriched for CCR7, and omitted terminally differentiated effector memory CD45RA+ cells. Donors were healthy HIV-negative adults without recently reported acute infections or vaccinations. The clonotype originates from a man aged 18 to 30 in good health. Some clones in this sample may be carry-over from other donors' samples. Sequenced input: naive CD8+ T cells from PBMCs.

The CDR3, as DNA: TGTGCCAGCAGCAGCCTCTGGACTAGCGGTATCGATGAGCAGTTCTTC. Its protein product is CASSSLWTSGIDEQFF. The chain links TRBV7-9 to TRBJ2-1, with 10 nucleotides matching TRBD2. This CDR3 is built from 16 residues. From germline, CDR1 is SEHNR and CDR2 FQNEAQ (reference sequence). V was pared by 5 bases and J by 8 bases, with 12 bases of the junction left unmatched.